This T cell receptor beta chain was identified in a study of OX40 agonist ivuxolimab in advanced cancers. The CDR3 is 16 amino acids. Germline V gene sequence: CDR1 MNHNY, CDR2 SVGAGI (reference sequence). V gave up 6 bases and J gave up 4 bases, with 19 bases separating them. Sequenced by immunoSEQ multiplex PCR; TCRdb stores in-frame clones only, minus some. This repertoire shows about 22,000 clones, over 75% found once; its top ten account for under 40%. This receptor was identified in an adult with an advanced solid tumor such as melanoma, head and neck, liver or kidney cancer. This chain joins TRBV6-6 and TRBJ1-3; D is perhaps TRBD1 (5 bases). The input for sequencing was CD4+ or CD8+ T cells sorted from blood, taken in a trial of the OX40 agonist ivuxolimab. Here the CDR3 DNA reads TGTGCCAGCAGCCACGGGACCCTAGGCTCCGGAAACACCATATATTTT. It yields the protein CASSHGTLGSGNTIYF.